One and the same sample provided the 17 T cell receptor beta chains below, sequenced in a study of shared clonotypes between healthy human individuals. Terminally differentiated effector memory CD45RA+ cells were left out of the naive CD8 fraction, which was CD45RO-negative and positively selected for CCR7. TCRdb's table, derived via immunoSEQ multiplex PCR, lists solely in-frame clones and lacks some. The sample shows about 550,000 clones, roughly 96% of them seen only once. Sequencing was performed on naive CD8+ T cells sorted from blood. These receptors all stem from a woman in her 30s in good health.

The rearrangement uses TRBV5-3 and TRBJ1-2; TRBD1 matches 9 bases. TRBV5-3 is an ORF; its function is uncertain. Unmatched junction bases numbered 6, after V lost 4 bases and J lost 8 bases. The CDR3 totals 13 residues. CDR3 sequence reads: CARSVKTGGGYTF. The CDR3 nucleotides read TGTGCCAGAAGCGTAAAAACAGGGGGCGGCTACACCTTC.

The chain couples TRBV10-1 to TRBJ2-1; 9 bases line up with TRBD1. V shed 3 bases, J shed 5 bases, and the junction held 11 bases outside the gene matches. The CDR3 extends over 17 amino acids. CDR1 and CDR2 from the germline V gene are WNHNN and SYGVQD (reference sequence). The CDR3 coding sequence is TGCGCCAGCAGTGACTCCCTGGGGACAGGGACAAACAATGAGCAGTTCTTC. Its protein is CASSDSLGTGTNNEQFF.

This rearrangement joins TRBV5-4 to TRBJ2-3, with D maybe TRBD2 (6 bases). The CDR3 length is 17 residues. The V gene's germline CDR1 is SGHNT and CDR2 YYREEE (reference sequence). The germline V and J ends were trimmed by 3 bases and 4 bases, with 21 bases remaining between them. The CDR3 loop reads CASSSPPGPGAPDTQYF. CDR3 nucleotide sequence: TGTGCCAGCAGCTCGCCTCCGGGACCGGGAGCCCCAGATACGCAGTATTTT.

The V and J genes are TRBV28 and TRBJ2-7; D not certain. This CDR3 spans 16 amino acids. With 2 bases removed from V and 0 bases from J, the gap between germline ends came to 14 bases. CDR1 MDHEN and CDR2 SYDVKM come from the germline V gene. The CDR3 nucleotides are TGTGCCAGCAGTTTACCCCGGGTACAGAGCTCCTACGAGCAGTACTTC. This encodes CASSLPRVQSSYEQYF.

The V and J genes are TRBV18 and TRBJ2-2, with D maybe TRBD1 (6 bases). Germline CDR1 KGHSH, CDR2 LQKENI. V dropped 3 bases and J dropped 0 bases, with 20 bases sitting between them. The CDR3 has 19 residues. The CDR3 bases are TGTGCCAGCTCACCCCAGGGGCTGGGGAGCGCAGCGAACACCGGGGAGCTGTTTTTT. This gives the protein CASSPQGLGSAANTGELFF.

This chain connects TRBV5-4 to TRBJ2-7; D is ambiguous. Germline CDR1 reads SGHNT; CDR2 reads YYREEE (reference sequence). The CDR3 totals 11 residues. V was trimmed by 4 bases and J by 1 base, leaving 3 bases between them. The CDR3 protein is CASSESYEQYF. The CDR3 DNA reads TGTGCCAGCAGCGAGTCCTACGAGCAGTACTTC.

This chain uses TRBV9 with TRBJ2-2, with 10 bases that match TRBD2. V was pared by 1 base and J by 1 base, with 4 bases of the junction left unmatched. CDR1 and CDR2 from the germline V gene are SGDLS and YYNGEE. The CDR3 runs to 17 residues. The CDR3 DNA follows: TGTGCCAGCAGCGTAAACAGACTAGCGGGGAACACCGGGGAGCTGTTTTTT. Protein product: CASSVNRLAGNTGELFF.

The CDR3 loop reads CASSLDLSATYEQYF. In nucleotides, the CDR3 is TGCGCCAGCAGCTTGGATCTATCCGCTACCTACGAGCAGTACTTC. The chain recombines TRBV5-1 with TRBJ2-7; D gene unclear. Per the germline V gene, CDR1 is SGHRS and CDR2 is YFSETQ. This CDR3 spans 15 amino acids. V dropped 0 bases and J dropped 2 bases, with 12 bases sitting between them.

The V and J genes are TRBV28 and TRBJ2-1; possibly TRBD2 for D (6 bases). The CDR3 runs to 14 residues. Trimming removed 5 bases at V and 7 bases at J, with 15 bases between. CDR1 is MDHEN and CDR2 is SYDVKM in the germline V gene. The CDR3 DNA sequence: TGTGCCAGCAGTCCCCGGGGGACGAGGAATGAGCAGTTCTTC. Its translation: CASSPRGTRNEQFF.

V and J are TRBV6-6 and TRBJ2-1; unclear D gene. V lost 2 bases and J 8 bases, leaving 7 bases between the germline ends. Per the germline V gene, CDR1 is MNHNY and CDR2 is SVGAGI (reference sequence). The CDR3 length is 12 residues. The CDR3 bases are TGTGCCAGCAGTTACGTCTCCCATGAGCAGTTCTTC. This gives the protein CASSYVSHEQFF.

This clone came up once. The rearrangement joins TRBV9 to TRBJ1-2; 7 nucleotides match TRBD1. The V gene's germline CDR1 is SGDLS and CDR2 YYNGEE. V shed 4 bases and J 8 bases; nucleotides not matched to a gene: 5. CDR3 size: 12 residues. For the CDR3, the DNA is TGTGCCAGCAGCTCAGGGGGGTCCGGCTACACCTTC. Protein: CASSSGGSGYTF. The entire variable domain, with the rest obtained from reference TRBV9 and TRBJ1-2, is as follows: DSGVTQTPKHLITATGQRVTLRCSPRSGDLSVYWYQQSLDQGLQFLIQYYNGEERAKGNILERFSAQQFPDLHSELNLSSLELGDSALYFCASSSGGSGYTFGSGTRLTVV.

This sequence joins TRBV11-2 and TRBJ2-1; no firm D call. Trimming took off 7 bases at V and 4 bases at J, with 17 bases between the two ends. This CDR3 region has 15 residues. CDR1 and CDR2 (germline): SGHAT, FQNNGV. CDR3 DNA: TGTGCCAGCACTCAAAGACCAGAGAGGTACAATGAGCAGTTCTTC. This translates into CASTQRPERYNEQFF.

This clone was detected only once. The rearrangement joins TRBV7-3 to TRBJ2-7, with TRBD1 matching over 8 bases. V shed 2 bases, J shed 4 bases, and the junction held 1 base outside the gene matches. Germline V gene sequence: CDR1 SGHTA, CDR2 FQGTGA. The length of the CDR3 is 13 residues. As DNA, the CDR3 is TGTGCCAGCAGCTTAGGGACAGGTTACGAGCAGTACTTC. Translating it yields CASSLGTGYEQYF.

The rearrangement joins TRBV29-1 to TRBJ2-1; D perhaps matches TRBD1 (6 bases). In germline, CDR1 is SQVTM, CDR2 ANQGSEA. The CDR3 spans 14 residues. CDR3 sequence reads: CGIRTESSYNEQFF. In DNA form, the CDR3 reads TGCGGGATCAGGACAGAGAGCTCCTACAATGAGCAGTTCTTC.

The chain combines TRBV27 with TRBJ2-1; D perhaps matches TRBD2 (5 bases). Germline-derived CDR1 and CDR2 are MNHEY and SMNVEV (reference sequence). Between the trimmed V and J ends, which lost 6 bases and 4 bases, there was a span of 19 bases. The CDR3 is made up of 16 amino acids. The DNA of the CDR3 is TGTGCCAGCAGCCCCTCTTATGGGGAGAAATACAATGAGCAGTTCTTC. Amino acid sequence: CASSPSYGEKYNEQFF.

The V gene is TRBV27, the J gene TRBJ2-1; 11 bases fit TRBD2. Germline CDR1 MNHEY, CDR2 SMNVEV (reference sequence). This CDR3 comprises 17 residues. J was trimmed by 2 bases and V by 6 bases; bases with no gene match: 9. CDR3 amino acids: CASRGTSGPRTYNEQFF. Written as DNA, the CDR3 is TGTGCCAGCAGGGGGACTAGCGGACCCCGTACCTACAATGAGCAGTTCTTC.

The V call is TRBV28, the J call TRBJ2-7; D is perhaps TRBD2 (5 bases). Per the germline V gene, CDR1 is MDHEN and CDR2 is SYDVKM. The CDR3 has 14 residues. Trimming removed 3 bases from V and 4 bases from J, with 13 bases in between. The CDR3 loop reads CASSLDGKIYEQYF. For the CDR3, the DNA is TGTGCCAGCAGTTTGGACGGGAAAATTTACGAGCAGTACTTC. The full variable domain, its missing parts supplied by reference TRBV28 and TRBJ2-7, is DVKVTQSSRYLVKRTGEKVFLECVQDMDHENMFWYRQDPGLGLRLIYFSYDVKMKEKGDIPEGYSVSREKKERFSLILESASTNQTSMYLCASSLDGKIYEQYFGPGTRLTVT.